The rows below give T cell receptor beta chains drawn from one sample of a study of identical twins. TCRdb analysed the 5' RACE reads with MiXCR anew, one entry per CDR3 protein. The sample carries roughly 250,000 distinct CDR3 sequences, 11% to 15% recorded once. The specimen sequenced was memory (CD45RO+) T cells sorted from blood. The receptors derive from a woman aged 18-29 years in good health. CDR3s include the opening cysteine and the closing phenylalanine or tryptophan. Each record gives: V gene, D gene, J gene, clone size, CDR3 protein, CDR3 DNA. A D gene is named only where the DNA matches it firmly. Some rows have no size entry. The others give once, few or many, or a class for an expanded clone.

>TRBV11-2|-|TRBJ1-2|few
CASSLGRDGYTF
TGTGCCAGCAGCTTAGGCAGGGATGGCTACACCTTC
>TRBV20-1|-|TRBJ1-2|-
CSAYSGVGYTF
TGCAGTGCCTACTCAGGGGTAGGCTACACCTTC
>TRBV24-1|-|TRBJ1-2|-
CATSDFGTSNYGYTF
TGTGCCACCAGTGATTTTGGGACAAGTAACTATGGCTACACCTTC
>TRBV10-3|-|TRBJ2-3|-
CAIGSTDTQYF
TGTGCCATCGGTAGCACAGATACGCAGTATTTT
>TRBV4-3|-|TRBJ2-4|-
CASSHRPADIQYF
TGCGCCAGCAGCCACCGACCCGCGGACATTCAGTACTTC
>TRBV23-1|TRBD1|TRBJ1-4|-
CASSQNNRGCEKLFF
TGCGCCAGCAGTCAAAACAACAGGGGTTGTGAAAAACTGTTTTTT
>TRBV25-1|-|TRBJ2-1|many
CASSEYGVGEQFF
TGTGCCAGCAGTGAGTACGGGGTAGGTGAGCAGTTCTTC
>TRBV7-9|-|TRBJ2-3|few
CASSLTRVWTDTQYF
TGTGCCAGCAGCTTAACCCGGGTATGGACAGATACGCAGTATTTT
>TRBV7-9|TRBD2|TRBJ2-1|many
CASSLPASGLNEQFF
TGTGCCAGCAGCTTACCCGCTAGCGGCCTCAATGAGCAGTTCTTC
>TRBV2|TRBD1|TRBJ1-1|many
CASSGQGAMNTEAFF
TGTGCCAGCAGTGGACAGGGGGCTATGAACACTGAAGCTTTCTTT
>TRBV4-1|-|TRBJ1-1|few
CASSQDHRRTGAFF
TGCGCCAGCAGCCAAGATCACCGCCGAACAGGAGCTTTCTTT
>TRBV11-2|-|TRBJ2-1|-
CASGVHNEQFF
TGTGCCAGCGGTGTTCACAATGAGCAGTTCTTC
>TRBV5-5|-|TRBJ1-3|few
CASSLTVESGNTIYF
TGTGCCAGCAGCTTGACGGTGGAGTCTGGAAACACCATATATTTT
>TRBV5-4|-|TRBJ2-3|many
CASTSGADGTSDTQYF
TGTGCCAGCACCTCTGGGGCGGACGGAACATCAGATACGCAGTATTTT
>TRBV3-1|TRBD1|TRBJ2-1|-
CASSPRDRGHYEQFF
TGTGCCAGCAGCCCCCGGGACAGGGGGCATTATGAGCAGTTCTTC
>TRBV20-1|-|TRBJ2-5|many
CSARDGSSETQYF
TGCAGTGCTAGAGATGGCAGTTCAGAGACCCAGTACTTC
>TRBV7-2|-|TRBJ2-3|few
CASSPANQDTQYF
TGTGCCAGCAGCCCCGCTAACCAAGATACGCAGTATTTT
>TRBV27|-|TRBJ2-5|once
CASSFEGGNQETQYF
TGTGCCAGCAGTTTTGAAGGCGGAAACCAAGAGACCCAGTACTTC
>TRBV29-1|-|TRBJ1-2|-
CSVEDDYPGYTF
TGCAGCGTTGAAGACGATTACCCTGGCTACACCTTC
>TRBV3-1|-|TRBJ2-5|few
CASSQRGAETQYF
TGTGCCAGCAGCCAACGGGGGGCTGAGACCCAGTACTTC
>TRBV20-1|TRBD2|TRBJ2-4|-
CSARVDRLAENIQYF
TGCAGTGCTAGAGTGGACCGACTAGCCGAAAACATTCAGTACTTC
>TRBV19|-|TRBJ1-5|few
CASNAQYNQPQHF
TGTGCCAGTAACGCACAGTATAATCAGCCCCAGCATTTT
>TRBV7-8|-|TRBJ2-6|-
CASSSHFSGANVLTF
TGTGCCAGCAGCTCCCACTTCTCTGGGGCCAACGTCCTGACTTTC
>TRBV5-1|TRBD2|TRBJ2-7|few
CASSLAVSGGSLNYEQYF
TGCGCCAGCAGCTTGGCCGTCAGCGGGGGGAGCTTAAACTACGAGCAGTACTTC
>TRBV13|-|TRBJ2-3|few
CASSLFGGDTQYF
TGTGCCAGCAGCTTATTTGGGGGAGATACGCAGTATTTT
>TRBV20-1|-|TRBJ2-3|-
CSASEQADTQYF
TGCAGTGCTAGTGAGCAGGCAGATACGCAGTATTTT
>TRBV7-8|TRBD2|TRBJ2-2|few
CASKASGGITGELFF
TGTGCCAGCAAGGCTAGCGGGGGTATCACCGGGGAGCTGTTTTTT
>TRBV20-1|-|TRBJ2-7|few
CSAAGSHEQYF
TGCAGTGCAGCAGGGTCCCACGAGCAGTACTTC
>TRBV7-3|-|TRBJ2-7|-
CASSLKGGGRVYF
TGTGCCAGCAGCTTAAAGGGTGGAGGCCGTGTCTACTTC
>TRBV20-1|TRBD2|TRBJ2-1|few
CSVLPSGQSSYNEQFF
TGCAGTGTCCTTCCTAGCGGCCAGAGCTCCTACAATGAGCAGTTCTTC
>TRBV20-1|TRBD2|TRBJ2-5|-
CSASRLAGVQETQYF
TGCAGTGCTAGCCGGCTAGCGGGGGTCCAAGAGACCCAGTACTTC
>TRBV12-3/TRBV12-4|-|TRBJ2-3|few
CASSLTPRSDTQYF
TGTGCCAGCAGTTTAACCCCGCGATCGGATACGCAGTATTTT
>TRBV6-5|TRBD1|TRBJ2-2|-
CASSYSGTGRSGELFF
TGTGCCAGCAGTTATTCCGGGACAGGGAGGAGCGGGGAGCTGTTTTTT
>TRBV12-5|-|TRBJ2-7|few
CASGLGGEQYF
TGTGCTAGTGGTTTGGGGGGCGAGCAGTACTTC
>TRBV2|-|TRBJ1-2|few
CASSGMTGSDGYTF
TGTGCCAGCAGTGGGATGACAGGATCCGATGGCTACACCTTC
>TRBV11-2|-|TRBJ2-3|-
CASSLDLSPEVDTQYF
TGTGCCAGCAGCTTAGATCTGAGTCCCGAGGTAGATACGCAGTATTTT
>TRBV3-1|-|TRBJ2-1|few
CASRQTSTGNREQFF
TGTGCCAGCAGGCAAACCTCAACAGGGAACCGCGAGCAGTTCTTC
>TRBV18|-|TRBJ2-3|-
CASSPPAGGGGTDTQYF
TGTGCCAGCTCACCTCCCGCTGGGGGTGGAGGCACAGATACGCAGTATTTT
>TRBV11-3|TRBD1|TRBJ1-3|-
CASSSAQGARNTIYF
TGTGCCAGCAGCTCAGCACAGGGGGCTCGAAACACCATATATTTT
>TRBV10-3|-|TRBJ2-3|few
CAITRTVTDTQYF
TGTGCCATCACTAGGACTGTCACAGATACGCAGTATTTT
>TRBV3-1|-|TRBJ1-4|-
CASSQEGGEKLFF
TGTGCCAGCAGCCAAGAGGGTGGCGAAAAACTGTTTTTT